This TCR beta chain was sequenced in a study of OX40 agonist ivuxolimab in advanced cancers. Study background: An agonistic anti-OX40 (CD134) antibody, ivuxolimab, was used to treat the patients. There were three patients with partial responses, one having hepatocellular carcinoma and two cutaneous melanoma. Mean age about 60 years, range 23 to 79; nearly 85% male.

A remark on this clone: A junction end diverges from the germline sequence, so it may reflect a read error.

TCRdb's table, derived via immunoSEQ multiplex PCR, lists solely in-frame clones and lacks some. The data show 60,000 to 100,000 clones, with roughly 80% seen just once and around 0.5% held by the top ten. The CDR3 contains 14 residues. From germline, CDR1 is SGHVS and CDR2 FQNEAQ. The chain has TRBV7-8 and TRBJ1-5, with 9 bases identical to TRBD1. This clonotype was obtained from an adult with an advanced solid tumor such as melanoma, head and neck, liver or kidney cancer. The sequences come from CD4+ or CD8+ T cells sorted from blood, collected in a trial of the OX40 agonist ivuxolimab. The CDR3 nucleotides are TGTGCCAGTAGCTTAGTGGGACAGGGACTTCTCCAGCATTTT. Translated: CASSLVGQGLLQHF.